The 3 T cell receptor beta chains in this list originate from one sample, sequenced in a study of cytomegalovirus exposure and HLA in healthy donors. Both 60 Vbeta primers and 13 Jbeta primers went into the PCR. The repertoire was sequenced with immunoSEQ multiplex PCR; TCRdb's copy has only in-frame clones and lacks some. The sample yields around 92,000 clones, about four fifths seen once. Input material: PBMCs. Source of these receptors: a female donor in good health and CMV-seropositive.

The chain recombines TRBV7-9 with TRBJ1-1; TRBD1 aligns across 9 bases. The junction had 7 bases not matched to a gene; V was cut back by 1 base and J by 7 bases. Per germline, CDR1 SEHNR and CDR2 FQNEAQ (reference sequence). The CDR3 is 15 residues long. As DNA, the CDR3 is TGTGCCAGCAGCTTAGTGGGGACAGGGAAAGATGAAGCTTTCTTT. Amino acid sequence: CASSLVGTGKDEAFF. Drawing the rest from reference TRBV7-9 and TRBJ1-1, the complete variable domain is DTGVSQNPRHKITKRGQNVTFRCDPISEHNRLYWYRQTLGQGPEFLTYFQNEAQLEKSRLLSDRFSAERPKGSFSTLEIQRTEQGDSAMYLCASSLVGTGKDEAFFGQGTRLTVV.

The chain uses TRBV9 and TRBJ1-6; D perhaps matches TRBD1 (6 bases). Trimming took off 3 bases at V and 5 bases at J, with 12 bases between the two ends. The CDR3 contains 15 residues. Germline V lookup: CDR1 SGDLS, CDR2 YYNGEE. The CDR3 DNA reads TGTGCCAGCAGCGCCTCAGGGGTTAATAATTCACCCCTCCACTTT. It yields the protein CASSASGVNNSPLHF.

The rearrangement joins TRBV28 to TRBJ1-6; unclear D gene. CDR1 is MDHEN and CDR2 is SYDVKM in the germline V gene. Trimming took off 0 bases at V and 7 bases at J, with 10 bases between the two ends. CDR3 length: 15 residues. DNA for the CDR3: TGTGCCAGCAGTTTATGGCGGCGAAGAAATTCACCCCTCCACTTT. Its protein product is CASSLWRRRNSPLHF.